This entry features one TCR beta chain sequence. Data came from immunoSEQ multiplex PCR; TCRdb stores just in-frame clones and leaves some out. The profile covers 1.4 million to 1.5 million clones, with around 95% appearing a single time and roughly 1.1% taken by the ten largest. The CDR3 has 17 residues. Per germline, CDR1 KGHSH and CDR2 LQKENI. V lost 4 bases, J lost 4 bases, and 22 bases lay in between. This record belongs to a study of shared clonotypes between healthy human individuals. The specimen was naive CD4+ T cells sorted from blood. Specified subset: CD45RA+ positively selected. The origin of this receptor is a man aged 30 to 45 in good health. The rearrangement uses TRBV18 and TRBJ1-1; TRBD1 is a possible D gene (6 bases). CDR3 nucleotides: TGTGCCAGCTCACTCAAAACCGGGGGCGCTGGGGGCACTGAAGCTTTCTTT. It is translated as CASSLKTGGAGGTEAFF. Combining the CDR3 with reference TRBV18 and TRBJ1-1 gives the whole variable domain NAGVMQNPRHLVRRRGQEARLRCSPMKGHSHVYWYRQLPEEGLKFMVYLQKENIIDESGMPKERFSAEFPKEGPSILRIQQVVRGDSAAYFCASSLKTGGAGGTEAFFGQGTRLTVV.